This TCR beta chain was sequenced for a study of technical replicates of blood from several donors. The J segment lost 8 bases and the V segment lost 0 bases, leaving 3 bases of the junction unmatched. The CDR3 runs to 13 residues. The germline gives CDR1 GTSNPN, CDR2 SVGIG (reference sequence). The assay was immunoSEQ multiplex PCR, and TCRdb's table has in-frame clones only and misses some. The data contain roughly 100,000 clones, nearly 96% of them singletons. This TCR was recovered from a human donor in good health. Sequencing used T cells isolated from PBMCs. The chain couples TRBV30 to TRBJ1-2; 10 nucleotides agree with TRBD1. CDR3 coding DNA: TGTGCCTGGAGTGTTTGGACAGGGGGGGGCTACACCTTC. Encoded protein: CAWSVWTGGGYTF.